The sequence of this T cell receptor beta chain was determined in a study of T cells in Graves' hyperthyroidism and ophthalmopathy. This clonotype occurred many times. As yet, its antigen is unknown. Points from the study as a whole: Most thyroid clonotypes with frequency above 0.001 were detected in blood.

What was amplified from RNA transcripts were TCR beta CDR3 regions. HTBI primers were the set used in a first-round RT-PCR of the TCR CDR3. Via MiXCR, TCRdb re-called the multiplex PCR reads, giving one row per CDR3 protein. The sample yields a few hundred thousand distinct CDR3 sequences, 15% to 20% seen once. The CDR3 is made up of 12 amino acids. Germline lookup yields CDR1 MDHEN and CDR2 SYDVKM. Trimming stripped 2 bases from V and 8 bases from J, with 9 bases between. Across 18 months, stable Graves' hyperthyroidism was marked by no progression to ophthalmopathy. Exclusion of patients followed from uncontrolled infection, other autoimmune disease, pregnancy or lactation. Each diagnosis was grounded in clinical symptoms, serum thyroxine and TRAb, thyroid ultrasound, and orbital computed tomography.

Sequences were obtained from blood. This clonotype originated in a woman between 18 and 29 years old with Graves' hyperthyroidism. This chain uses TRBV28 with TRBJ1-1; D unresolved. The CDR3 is CASSLTADEAFF. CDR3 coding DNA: TGTGCCAGCAGTTTAACGGCAGACGAAGCTTTCTTT. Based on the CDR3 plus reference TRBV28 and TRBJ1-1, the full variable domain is DVKVTQSSRYLVKRTGEKVFLECVQDMDHENMFWYRQDPGLGLRLIYFSYDVKMKEKGDIPEGYSVSREKKERFSLILESASTNQTSMYLCASSLTADEAFFGQGTRLTVV.